This TCR beta chain was documented in a study of T-cell memory formation after mild COVID-19 (dated by TCRdb to the early 2020s). Regarding the complete study: TCR sequence clusters from the two donors were largely donor specific. In two donors, T-cell clones that expanded and contracted after mild COVID-19 were followed by sequencing TCRalpha and TCRbeta repertoires longitudinally. Two young, previously healthy adult volunteers, one female and one male, were included in the cohort. General conclusions and limits of the study: Some responding clones were found in pre-infection memory, which suggests that pre-existing cross-reactive memory T cells took part in the SARS-CoV-2 response. The study covered only a couple of mild cases, and larger cohorts including severe cases with pre-infection samples were considered necessary. Clones that contracted from day 15 to 85 showed balanced CD4/CD8 phenotypes, whereas a second wave of clones that expanded from day 15 to 37 leaned towards CD4+. Contracting CD4+ clones appeared mostly in the CM and EM memory subsets, whereas CD8+ clones were enriched in EMRA. The second-wave clones that peaked on day 37 were not confirmed to be SARS-CoV-2 specific.

These reads were obtained on an Illumina NovaSeq 6000. TCRalpha and TCRbeta cDNA libraries were constructed by 5'RACE with constant-segment primers, with sample barcodes and unique molecular identifiers being introduced. Trizol reagent was used to extract RNA from every sample. Library amplification was performed in two PCR steps, and a second sample barcode and Illumina TruSeq adapters were introduced in the second step. Sequencing of libraries was performed on an Illumina NovaSeq with 2 x 150 bp paired-end reads. Concerning the study's data processing: The reads were demultiplexed and collapsed into UMI-guided consensus sequences using migec v1.2.7. With mixcr v2.1.11, UMI consensuses were aligned to TRA and TRB V and J templates and assembled into clonotypes. Expanded or contracted clonotypes were those called significant by both edgeR and NoisET, with noise models trained on biological replicates. For edgeR calls, a false discovery rate-adjusted p below 0.01 and a log2 fold-change threshold of 1 were applied. As an exploratory analysis of dynamics, max-normalized trajectories of the 1000 most abundant clonotypes were examined by PCA with hierarchical clustering. Separately sequenced CD4+ and CD8+ repertoires were used to assign a CD4 or CD8 phenotype to each responding clone. The public reads were quality trimmed at Q25 with fastp and then assembled into clones with MiXCR by TCRdb, keeping productive beta chains. Each record represents a unique CDR3 protein, reported with the most common genes and DNA among its rows. Clone size and V and J calls follow TCRdb, not the original study. The sample table shows around 160,000 distinct CDR3 sequences, and 11% are seen once. The ten largest clonotypes hold approximately 4% of the sample.

Spanning cysteine to phenylalanine, the CDR3 consists of 14 amino acids. Of all the DNA, just the CDR3 is kept, 42 bases in frame from base 1. The germline V gene (reference sequence) yields LGHDT for CDR1 and YNNKEL for CDR2. Here V drops 2 bases and J drops 5 bases, and the junction holds 5 bases not matched to any gene. PBMCs were isolated by Ficoll-Paque density gradient centrifugation. About this clonotype: It has no known antigen specificity. No base quality information exists; no much larger clone differs at one position.

The V and J genes are TRBV3-1 and TRBJ1-1, and TRBD1 matches 7 of the central bases. The source is a man between 18 and 35 years old who had mild COVID-19 (a few samples of this study predate the infection). The sample titles of this study are shuffled in the database, so cell type and time point are left out; the donor was told from shared clones. Sequencing was carried out using PBMCs or a T cell subset sorted from them (not recorded which). Here is the DNA: TGTGCCAGCAGCCAAACAGGGGTCTGGACTGAAGCTTTCTTT. The translation is CASSQTGVWTEAFF.